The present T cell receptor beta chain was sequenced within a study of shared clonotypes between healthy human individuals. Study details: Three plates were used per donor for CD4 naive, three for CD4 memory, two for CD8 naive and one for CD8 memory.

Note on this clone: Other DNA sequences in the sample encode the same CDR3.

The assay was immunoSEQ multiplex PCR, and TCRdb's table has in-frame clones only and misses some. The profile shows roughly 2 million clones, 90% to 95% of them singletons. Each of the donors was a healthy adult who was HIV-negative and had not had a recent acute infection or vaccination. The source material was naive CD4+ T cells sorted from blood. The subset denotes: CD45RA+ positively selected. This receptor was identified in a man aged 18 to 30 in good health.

This CDR3 reads CASSLHGEQYF. CDR3 nucleotides: TGTGCCAGCAGCTTACATGGGGAGCAGTACTTC. The J gene is TRBJ2-7, the V gene TRBV7-2; D is unresolved. From germline, CDR1 is SGHTA and CDR2 FQGNSA. Trimming shortened V by 2 bases and J by 7 bases, and 6 bases separated the two germline ends. The CDR3 is made up of 11 amino acids.